The source of this T cell receptor (beta chain) is a study of shared clonotypes between healthy human individuals. Overall study findings and caveats: Clonotype sharing among donors was thought likely to change with sequencing depth.

In unsorted samples, genomic DNA was obtained using about 90 million PBMCs. TCRdb keeps only in-frame clones here, not all; method: immunoSEQ multiplex PCR. The sample records a few hundred thousand clones, over 60% being singletons. The V gene lost 4 bases and the J gene lost 4 bases, with 14 bases spanning the gap. Germline loops: CDR1 SGHRS, CDR2 YFSETQ. The length of the CDR3 is 14 residues. Concerning this clone: Its antigen is unidentified.

The V call is TRBV5-1, the J call TRBJ1-2; D uncertain. This TCR came from a woman in her forties in good health. Some clones in this sample may be carry-over from other donors' samples. The sample consisted of PBMCs. The CDR3 spells CASSPGEGGYGYTF. CDR3 nucleotide sequence: TGCGCCAGCAGCCCCGGGGAGGGAGGCTATGGCTACACCTTC. Looking up the rest from reference TRBV5-1 and TRBJ1-2 gives the full variable domain: KAGVTQTPRYLIKTRGQQVTLSCSPISGHRSVSWYQQTPGQGLQFLFEYFSETQRNKGNFPGRFSGRQFSNSRSEMNVSTLELGDSALYLCASSPGEGGYGYTFGSGTRLTVV.